This T cell receptor beta chain stems from a study of blood T cell repertoires in COVID-19. Study context: The United States, Italy and Spain supplied acute and convalescent COVID-19 samples. T cells, B-cell-depleted T cells, or PBMCs provided the cDNA or gDNA that served as material.

The CDR3 covers 13 residues. The V gene lost 10 bases and the J gene lost 9 bases, with 21 bases spanning the gap. Germline CDR1 reads MNHEY; CDR2 reads SVGAGI. Methods used by the authors: Quantification of nucleated cells was approximated via reference gene primer amplification. The assay was immunoSEQ multiplex PCR, and TCRdb's table has in-frame clones only and misses some. For V, J and clone size, that table is used; D and trimming come from the DNA. The repertoire has 55,000 to 75,000 clones, around 87% of them found once; the top ten carry around 7.4%. The source material was peripheral blood. The chain combines TRBV6-5 with TRBJ1-1; perhaps TRBD1 as D (6 bases). This sequence originates from a human donor with active COVID-19. The donor label of this sample is uncertain. The CDR3 DNA sequence: TGTGCCACCAACCAAGTGGACAGAGGGAAAGCTTTCTTT. Protein product: CATNQVDRGKAFF.